This record looks at one TCR beta chain sequence and its context. The data are from a study of control samples from healthy donors and cancer patients. The protocol was immunoSEQ multiplex PCR, while the TCRdb copy is restricted to in-frame clones and leaves out a portion. The sample yields over 100,000 clones, around 89% seen once. Trimming pared 5 bases from V and 0 bases from J, leaving 1 base between. Germline CDR1 KGHDR, CDR2 SFDVKD. The CDR3 is 13 amino acids. The source of this sequence is a woman in her forties or fifties in good health. Input material: blood. The chain joins TRBV24-1 to TRBJ2-6; D remains unclear. DNA of the CDR3: TGTGCCACCAGTGTCTCTGGGGCCAACGTCCTGACTTTC. This gives the protein CATSVSGANVLTF.